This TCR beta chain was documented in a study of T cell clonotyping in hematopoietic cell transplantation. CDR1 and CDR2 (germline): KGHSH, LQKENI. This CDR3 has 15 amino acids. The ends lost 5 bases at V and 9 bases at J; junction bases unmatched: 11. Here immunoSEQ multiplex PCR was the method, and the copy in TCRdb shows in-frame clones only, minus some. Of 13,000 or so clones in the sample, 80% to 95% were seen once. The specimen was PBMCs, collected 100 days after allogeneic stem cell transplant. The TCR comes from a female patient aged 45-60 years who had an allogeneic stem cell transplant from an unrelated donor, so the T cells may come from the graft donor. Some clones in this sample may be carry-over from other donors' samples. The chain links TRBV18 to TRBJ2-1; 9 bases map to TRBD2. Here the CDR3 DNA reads TGTGCCAGCTCAATTGTAGGGCCTAGCGGGACTGAGCAGTTCTTC. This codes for CASSIVGPSGTEQFF.